This TCR beta chain was documented in a study of cytomegalovirus exposure and HLA in healthy donors. Study context: Approximately 85 million unique TCRs from HLA-typed donors made up an early data release.

The CDR3 runs 11 residues. V lost 6 bases to trimming and J lost 7 bases, with 7 bases between them. Whole-study findings and limits: Indistinguishable V segments such as TRBV6-2 and TRBV6-3 were excluded.

Concerning this clone itself: Its antigen is as yet unknown.

The PCR ran on 60 Vbeta and 13 Jbeta primers. Sequencing was performed with immunoSEQ multiplex PCR; in TCRdb, only in-frame clones are kept and a portion is missing. The table lists about 220,000 clones, roughly 80% of them singletons. The sample was PBMCs. The rearrangement links TRBV5-3 to TRBJ2-2; D is undetermined. TRBV5-3 is noted as an ORF with a role that remains uncertain. This receptor was obtained from a woman aged 40 to 49 in good health and CMV-seropositive. CDR3 in DNA: TGTGCCAGAAACGAGAGCGGGGAGCTGTTTTTT. This codes for CARNESGELFF.